This is a list of T cell receptor beta chains from one sample in a study of T cells in localized non-small cell lung cancer. Data came from immunoSEQ multiplex PCR; TCRdb stores just in-frame clones and leaves some out. Of tens of thousands of clones detected, more than 70% appear once; the ten largest clones hold approximately 22%. Sample: peripheral blood, taken before any cancer treatment. These receptors were collected from a woman between 35 and 75 years old with stage I squamous cell lung carcinoma. CDR3s include the opening cysteine and the closing phenylalanine or tryptophan. D genes are given only for firm matches. The size field is filled for only some rows; it gives once, few, many or a size class.

j_call,v_call,d_call,clone_size,cdr3_aa,cdr3_nt
TRBJ1-2,TRBV6-5,TRBD1,-,CASSYDGTGNGYTF,TGTGCCAGCAGTTATGACGGGACAGGGAACGGCTACACCTTC
TRBJ2-7,TRBV9,-,-,CASSVDSSSHEQYF,TGTGCCAGCAGCGTAGACAGCTCCTCCCACGAGCAGTACTTC
TRBJ1-2,TRBV18,TRBD1,-,CASSPGTDMHGYTF,TGTGCCAGCTCCCCCGGGACAGACATGCATGGCTACACCTTC
TRBJ1-5,TRBV28,-,-,CASSLGGNRNQPQHF,TGTGCCAGCAGTTTAGGAGGGAACCGCAATCAGCCCCAGCATTTT
TRBJ2-5,TRBV2,TRBD1,-,CASRDRAAETQYF,TGTGCTAGCCGGGACAGGGCGGCAGAGACCCAGTACTTC
TRBJ2-4,TRBV10-3,-,-,CAISEYPVGNIQYF,TGTGCCATCAGTGAATACCCGGTGGGAAACATTCAGTACTTC
TRBJ1-1,TRBV5-1,-,-,CASHQNTEAFF,TGCGCCAGCCACCAAAACACTGAAGCTTTCTTT
TRBJ2-7,TRBV30,TRBD1,-,CAWSNRGSGEQYF,TGTGCCTGGAGTAACAGGGGTTCCGGCGAGCAGTACTTC
TRBJ2-5,TRBV5-1,TRBD2,-,CASSLVAGGQETQYF,TGCGCCAGCAGCTTGGTGGCGGGGGGGCAAGAGACCCAGTACTTC
TRBJ1-2,TRBV9,TRBD1,-,CASSVVPAGGYGYTF,TGTGCCAGCAGCGTAGTCCCGGCAGGGGGCTATGGCTACACCTTC
TRBJ2-5,TRBV2,-,few,CASSEIGLAQETQYF,TGTGCCAGCAGTGAAATAGGACTTGCCCAAGAGACCCAGTACTTC
TRBJ1-1,TRBV5-1,TRBD1,-,CASSLEGHRGRRAEAFF,TGCGCCAGCAGCTTGGAAGGCCACAGGGGAAGGAGGGCTGAAGCTTTCTTT
TRBJ2-7,TRBV4-1,-,few,CASSQVVFRGFFQGEQYF,TGCGCCAGCAGCCAAGTGGTTTTCAGGGGTTTTTTCCAGGGCGAGCAGTACTTC
TRBJ2-1,TRBV5-1,-,-,CASSYPTQGGSDNEQFF,TGCGCCAGCAGCTATCCTACCCAGGGGGGGTCTGACAATGAGCAGTTCTTC
TRBJ2-2,TRBV30,-,few,CAWMVGDRGELFF,TGTGCCTGGATGGTCGGGGACCGCGGGGAGCTGTTTTTT
TRBJ1-2,TRBV7-2,-,-,CASTPQWGGVSGYTF,TGTGCCAGCACCCCACAATGGGGGGGCGTAAGTGGCTACACCTTC
TRBJ1-4,TRBV5-1,-,-,CASSWRTGREEKLFF,TGCGCCAGCAGCTGGAGAACAGGGAGAGAGGAAAAACTGTTTTTT
TRBJ2-3,TRBV19,-,-,CASTDSGVRTDTQYF,TGTGCCAGTACGGACAGCGGGGTTAGAACAGATACGCAGTATTTT
TRBJ2-7,TRBV15,-,once,CATSRESFEQYF,TGTGCCACCAGCAGAGAAAGTTTCGAGCAGTACTTC
TRBJ2-7,TRBV15,-,once,CATSRVTAWGMEEQYF,TGTGCCACCAGCAGAGTTACGGCTTGGGGTATGGAAGAGCAGTACTTC
TRBJ1-1,TRBV7-9,-,-,CASSLQGPTEAFF,TGTGCCAGCAGCTTACAGGGCCCAACTGAAGCTTTCTTT
TRBJ1-5,TRBV4-1,-,-,CASSRDTTSYSNQPQHF,TGCGCCAGCAGCCGGGACACGACTTCATATAGCAATCAGCCCCAGCATTTT
TRBJ1-5,TRBV6-5,-,-,CASGRGMGSQPQHF,TGTGCCAGCGGCAGAGGCATGGGGTCTCAGCCCCAGCATTTT
TRBJ2-3,TRBV14,-,once,CASSQGRPRRDTQYF,TGTGCCAGCAGCCAAGGAAGGCCGAGGAGAGATACGCAGTATTTT
TRBJ2-7,TRBV7-3,TRBD1,few,CASSPGGTGAYEQYF,TGTGCCAGCAGCCCAGGTGGGACAGGGGCCTACGAGCAGTACTTC
TRBJ1-1,TRBV6-4,-,-,CASSYPTQGNTEAFF,TGTGCCAGCAGTTATCCTACCCAGGGGAACACTGAAGCTTTCTTT
TRBJ1-2,TRBV5-4,TRBD1,once,CASKTGGSTSNYGYTF,TGTGCCAGCAAAACAGGGGGCTCGACTTCTAACTATGGCTACACCTTC
TRBJ1-1,TRBV6-5,TRBD1,-,CASSRRQGNTEAFF,TGTGCCAGCAGCCGCAGACAGGGGAACACTGAAGCTTTCTTT
TRBJ1-2,TRBV9,TRBD1,few,CASSGPGTGVGYTF,TGTGCCAGCAGCGGACCCGGGACAGGGGTCGGCTACACCTTC